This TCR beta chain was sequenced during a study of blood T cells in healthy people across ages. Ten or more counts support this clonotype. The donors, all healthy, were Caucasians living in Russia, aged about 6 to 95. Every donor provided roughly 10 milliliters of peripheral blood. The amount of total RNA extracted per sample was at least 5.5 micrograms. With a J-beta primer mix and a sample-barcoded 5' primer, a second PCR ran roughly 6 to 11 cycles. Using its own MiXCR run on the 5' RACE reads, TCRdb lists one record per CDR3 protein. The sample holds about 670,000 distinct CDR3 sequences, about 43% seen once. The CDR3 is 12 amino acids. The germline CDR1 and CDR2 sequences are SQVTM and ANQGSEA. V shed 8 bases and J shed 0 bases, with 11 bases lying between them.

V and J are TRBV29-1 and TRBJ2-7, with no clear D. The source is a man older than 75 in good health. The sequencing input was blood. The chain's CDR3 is CSKDQSSYEQYF. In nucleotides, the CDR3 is TGCAGCAAGGACCAGAGCTCCTACGAGCAGTACTTC.